The T cell receptor beta chain described here comes from a study of cytomegalovirus exposure and HLA in healthy donors. In the case of this clone: The antigen remains undetermined.

Germline V gene sequence: CDR1 LGHNA, CDR2 YNFKEQ. The CDR3 contains 14 residues. Notes on the study in general: Specificity for CMV antigens was confirmed in vitro for a few of the CMV-associated chains. The likely origin of a cluster of highly shared sequence variants was a sequencing artifact. A later analysis found TCR association rates differed by HLA locus, highest for DRB1 and lowest for HLA-C.

Both 60 Vbeta primers and 13 Jbeta primers went into the PCR. The data were produced by immunoSEQ multiplex PCR, yet TCRdb's version contains in-frame clones alone and is incomplete. The sample records approximately 220,000 clones, approximately 79% being singletons. The J gene is TRBJ2-5, the V gene TRBV4-2; D is perhaps TRBD1 (5 bases). The assigned J gene may be wrong: the sequence end matches TRBJ2-7 better. The sample consisted of PBMCs. This receptor was taken from a male donor in good health and CMV-seronegative. CDR3: CASSQDPGHYEQYF. The CDR3 DNA follows: TGTGCCAGCAGCCAAGACCCAGGGCATTACGAGCAGTACTTC.